A single sample is the source of the 4 T cell receptor beta chains below, sequenced in a study of T cells in Graves' hyperthyroidism and ophthalmopathy. What was amplified from RNA transcripts were TCR beta CDR3 regions. An initial round of RT-PCR targeting the TCR CDR3 relied on the HTBI primer set. TCRdb analysed the multiplex PCR reads with MiXCR anew, one entry per CDR3 protein. Of around 210,000 distinct CDR3 sequences in the sample, around a sixth were seen once. Sequencing input: blood. The receptors here all came from a woman between 45 and 65 years old with Graves' hyperthyroidism.

This clonotype was observed many times. The genes are TRBV7-9 and TRBJ2-3; D call uncertain. Trimming stripped 5 bases from V and 3 bases from J, with 18 bases between. Looked up from germline, CDR1 is SEHNR and CDR2 is FQNEAQ (reference sequence). The CDR3 has 16 amino acids. The CDR3 loop reads CASSPSLAEFTDTQYF. The DNA for the CDR3 is TGTGCCAGCAGCCCCTCACTTGCGGAGTTTACAGATACGCAGTATTTT.

At least ten counts were recorded for this clonotype. The V call is TRBV12-3 or TRBV12-4, the J call TRBJ2-1, with D possibly matching TRBD2 (6 bases). The CDR3 has 16 amino acids. Deletions cut 5 bases from V and 0 bases from J, with 14 bases between. CDR3 loop: CASSPRTTSSYNEQFF. The CDR3 nucleotides are TGTGCCAGCAGTCCCAGGACTACAAGCTCCTACAATGAGCAGTTCTTC.

This clonotype came up many times. The V and J genes are TRBV27 and TRBJ2-5; TRBD2 matches 14 bases. CDR3 length: 16 amino acids. The germline V gene encodes CDR1 MNHEY and CDR2 SMNVEV (reference sequence). V lost 4 bases to trimming and J lost 3 bases; unmatched junction nucleotides: 4. The CDR3 bases are TGTGCCAGCAGTTCGGGACTAGCGGGAGTAAAAGAGACCCAGTACTTC. It codes for CASSSGLAGVKETQYF.

The chain links TRBV7-9 to TRBJ1-1; the match to TRBD1 covers 7 bases. This CDR3 region has 14 residues. Trimming removed 6 bases from V and 6 bases from J; junction bases left unmatched: 10. CDR1 is SEHNR, CDR2 FQNEAQ, per germline (reference sequence). The CDR3 DNA sequence: TGTGCCAGCAGGTCCGGGACAGTCGTTTCTGAAGCTTTCTTT. Amino acids: CASRSGTVVSEAFF.